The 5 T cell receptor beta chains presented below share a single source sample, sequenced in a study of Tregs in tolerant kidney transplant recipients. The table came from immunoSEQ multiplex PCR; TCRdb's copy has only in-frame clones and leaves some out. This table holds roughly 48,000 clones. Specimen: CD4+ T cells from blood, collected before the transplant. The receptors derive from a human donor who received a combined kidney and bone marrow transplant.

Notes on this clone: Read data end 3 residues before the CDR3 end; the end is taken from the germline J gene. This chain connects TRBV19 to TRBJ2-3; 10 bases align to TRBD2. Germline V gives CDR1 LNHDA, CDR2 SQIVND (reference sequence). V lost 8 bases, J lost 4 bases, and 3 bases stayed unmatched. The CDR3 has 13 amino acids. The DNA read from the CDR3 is TGTGCCAGTTGGAGCGGGAGGGCAGATACG. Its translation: CASWSGRADT. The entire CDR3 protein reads CASWSGRADTQYF. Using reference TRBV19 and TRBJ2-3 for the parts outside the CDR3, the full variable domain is DGGITQSPKYLFRKEGQNVTLSCEQNLNHDAMYWYRQDPGQGLRLIYYSQIVNDFQKGDIAEGYSVSREKKESFPLTVTSAQKNPTAFYLCASWSGRADTQYFGPGTRLTVL.

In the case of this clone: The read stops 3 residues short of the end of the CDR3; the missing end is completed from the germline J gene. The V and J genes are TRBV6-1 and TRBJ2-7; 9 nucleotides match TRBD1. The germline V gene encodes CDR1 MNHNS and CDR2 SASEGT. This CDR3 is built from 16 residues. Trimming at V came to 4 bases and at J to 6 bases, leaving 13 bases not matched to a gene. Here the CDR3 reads CASSVIQGAVFGEQYF. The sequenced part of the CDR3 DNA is TGTGCCAGCAGTGTAATACAGGGGGCGGTTTTTGGCGAG.

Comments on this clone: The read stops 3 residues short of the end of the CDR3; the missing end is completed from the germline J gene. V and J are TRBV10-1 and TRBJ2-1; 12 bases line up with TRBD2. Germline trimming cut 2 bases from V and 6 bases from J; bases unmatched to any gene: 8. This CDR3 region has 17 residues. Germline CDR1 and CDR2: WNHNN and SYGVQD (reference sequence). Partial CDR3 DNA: TGCGCCAGCAGTGAGAGGCTAGCGGGAGGGCAAGGCAATGAG. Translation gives CASSERLAGGQGNE. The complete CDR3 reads CASSERLAGGQGNEQFF.

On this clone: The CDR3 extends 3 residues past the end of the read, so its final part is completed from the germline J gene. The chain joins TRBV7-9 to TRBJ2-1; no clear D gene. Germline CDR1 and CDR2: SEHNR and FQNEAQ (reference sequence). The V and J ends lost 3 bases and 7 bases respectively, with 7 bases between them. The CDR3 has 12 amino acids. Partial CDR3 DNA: TGTGCCAGCAGCTTCTCCGCGAATGAG. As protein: CASSFSANE. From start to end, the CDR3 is CASSFSANEQFF.

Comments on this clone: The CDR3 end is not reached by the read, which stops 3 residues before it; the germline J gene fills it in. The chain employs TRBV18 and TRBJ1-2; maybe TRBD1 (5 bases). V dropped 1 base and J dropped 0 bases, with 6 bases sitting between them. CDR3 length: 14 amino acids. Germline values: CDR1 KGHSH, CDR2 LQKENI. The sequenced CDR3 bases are TGTGCCAGCTCACCACAGACAGCTAACTATGGC. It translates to CASSPQTANYG. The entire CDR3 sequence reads CASSPQTANYGYTF.